Sequencing of this TCR beta chain was carried out in a study of molecular identifiers for immune sequencing clone quantification. Study as a whole: Four of five splits of RNA from around 18,000 or 91,000 naive CD8 cells were sequenced in replicates. Study-wide findings and caveats: Clones that exceeded 20 RNA copies held over 99% of effector molecules, yet under 1% in naive cells. Jurkat TCR RNA spiked in from one cell (amid approximately 1 million naive cells) was reportedly detectable.

In preparing bulk TCR libraries, previously described methods and listed TCR primers were used. TCRdb called the PCR reads again in MiXCR, with one record for every CDR3 protein. The sample yields about 510,000 distinct CDR3 sequences, under 30% seen once. This clonotype was found many times. Its antigen is currently unknown. The J segment lost 5 bases and the V segment lost 1 base, leaving 1 base of the junction unmatched. There are 14 residues in the CDR3. In germline, CDR1 is MNHNS, CDR2 SASEGT. This clonotype was sampled from a human donor in good health. Some libraries in this study had Jurkat cell RNA spiked in. The chain has TRBV6-1 and TRBJ2-3; the match to TRBD1 covers 9 bases. The source material was naive CD8+ T cells from blood, with Jurkat cell RNA spiked in. The subset: FACS-sorted CD8+CD4-CCR7+CD45RA+ naive T cells. The DNA for the CDR3 is TGTGCCAGCAGTGAAGGGACAGGGGAAGATACGCAGTATTTT. Its translation is CASSEGTGEDTQYF.